This is a list of T cell receptor beta chains from one sample in a study of blood T cell repertoires in COVID-19. The protocol was immunoSEQ multiplex PCR, while the TCRdb copy is restricted to in-frame clones and leaves out a portion. The profile shows about 140,000 clones, just under 90% of them singletons. The sample comprised peripheral blood. Receptors originate from a woman of 80 years or more with acute or convalescent COVID-19. Each CDR3 is given with its conserved first and last residue. The order of the fields is J gene, D gene, V gene, clone size, CDR3 protein, CDR3 DNA. D genes are given only for firm matches. The listing skips clone size in some rows; elsewhere it reads once, few, many or a size class.

TRBJ1-3 - TRBV5-1 - CASSLAGDTIYF TGCGCCAGCAGCTTGGCCGGGGACACCATATATTTT
TRBJ1-2 TRBD1 TRBV7-3 once CASSNDRGGGYTF TGTGCCAGCAGCAACGACAGGGGCGGTGGCTACACCTTC
TRBJ2-3 - TRBV6-5 - CASSYSTLDTQYF TGTGCCAGCAGTTATTCTACCTTAGATACGCAGTATTTT
TRBJ1-4 - TRBV18 - CASSPPSGRTNEKLFF TGTGCCAGCTCACCACCGTCAGGGCGAACTAATGAAAAACTGTTTTTT
TRBJ1-3 - TRBV6-5 once CASTPTGQENTIYF TGTGCCAGCACCCCAACAGGGCAGGAAAACACCATATATTTT
TRBJ2-1 TRBD2 TRBV5-1 - CASSVEGTSSEQFF TGCGCCAGCAGCGTTGAAGGGACTAGCTCGGAGCAGTTCTTC
TRBJ1-2 TRBD1 TRBV19 few CASSTRGLPNGYTF TGTGCCAGTAGTACCAGGGGGCTACCCAATGGCTACACCTTC
TRBJ2-2 - TRBV7-9 - CASSPGWQGNTGELFF TGTGCCAGCAGCCCTGGCTGGCAGGGAAACACCGGGGAGCTGTTTTTT
TRBJ1-1 - TRBV5-6 - CASSLGYTTSFGTEAFF TGTGCCAGCAGCTTGGGTTATACGACATCGTTTGGGACTGAAGCTTTCTTT
TRBJ1-5 - TRBV19 once CASSIGATALSNQPQHF TGTGCCAGTAGTATTGGGGCCACAGCCCTAAGCAATCAGCCCCAGCATTTT
TRBJ1-2 TRBD1 TRBV4-3 - CASSQDRETGVVYGYTF TGCGCCAGCAGCCAAGATCGGGAGACAGGGGTCGTCTATGGCTACACCTTC
TRBJ1-5 - TRBV19 once CASIPQGRGYNQPQHF TGTGCCAGTATCCCCCAGGGCAGGGGTTACAATCAGCCCCAGCATTTT
TRBJ2-3 - TRBV19 - CASSIDGGSSTDTQYF TGTGCCAGTAGTATAGATGGGGGGTCTAGCACAGATACGCAGTATTTT
TRBJ1-2 - TRBV5-1 - CASSLGLDKKRVGYTF TGCGCCAGCAGCTTGGGCCTGGACAAGAAACGCGTGGGCTACACCTTC
TRBJ2-7 - TRBV11-2 - CASSPGGVNPIYEQYF TGTGCCAGCAGCCCCGGAGGAGTCAACCCTATATACGAGCAGTACTTC